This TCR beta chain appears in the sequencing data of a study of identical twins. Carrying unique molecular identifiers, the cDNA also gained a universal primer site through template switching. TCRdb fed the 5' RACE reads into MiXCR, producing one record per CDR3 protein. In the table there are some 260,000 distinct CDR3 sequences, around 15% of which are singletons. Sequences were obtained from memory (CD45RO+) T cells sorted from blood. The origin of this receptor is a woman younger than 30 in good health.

The CDR3 DNA reads as TGTGCCAGCAGTTCACGGGGCCTGAATACAGATACGCAGTATTTT. This codes for CASSSRGLNTDTQYF. This chain links TRBV12-3 or TRBV12-4 with TRBJ2-3; tentatively, D is TRBD1 or TRBD2 (5 bases each). This CDR3 contains 15 residues. V was shortened by 4 bases and J by 3 bases, with 14 bases between the two germline ends.